The 27 T cell receptor beta chains listed next were all sequenced from one sample in a study of post-analysis software for immune sequencing data. TCR beta cDNA libraries had unique molecular identifiers. A single record per CDR3 protein comes from TCRdb applying MiXCR to the PCR reads. The sample has under 200,000 distinct CDR3 sequences; about 36% are singletons. Sequenced material: blood, taken after autologous hematopoietic stem cell transplantation. The receptors shown here come from a girl aged 5 to 17 with multiple sclerosis.

The chain employs TRBV9 and TRBJ2-7; 8 nucleotides match TRBD1. V was clipped by 0 bases and J by 5 bases; unmatched bases: 4. Germline V CDR1 and CDR2: SGDLS, YYNGEE. There are 14 residues in the CDR3. This CDR3 is CASSVVDRGHEQYF. CDR3 bases: TGTGCCAGCAGCGTAGTAGACAGGGGTCACGAGCAGTACTTC.

This sequence joins TRBV4-3 and TRBJ2-1; D is undetermined. This CDR3 is 16 amino acids long. Germline CDR1 reads LGHNA; CDR2 reads YSLEER. V lost 2 bases and J 10 bases, leaving 21 bases between the germline ends. CDR3: CASSQPTETGHSEQFF. CDR3 coding DNA: TGCGCCAGCAGCCAACCCACCGAGACTGGTCACTCCGAGCAGTTCTTC.

The V call is TRBV12-3 or TRBV12-4, the J call TRBJ2-5, with 9 bases fitting TRBD1. The CDR3 loop spans 16 amino acids. V shed 5 bases, J shed 5 bases, and the junction held 12 bases outside the gene matches. For the CDR3, the DNA is TGTGCCAGCAGTCGCCTGCGGGACAGGGTGCGGGAGACCCAGTACTTC. Protein: CASSRLRDRVRETQYF.

The DNA for the CDR3 is TGTGCCAGCAGCCAGACTACAGTTAGCACAGATACGCAGTATTTT. It specifies CASSQTTVSTDTQYF. V and J are TRBV4-2 and TRBJ2-3; D possibly corresponds to TRBD2 (5 bases). The V gene lost 3 bases and the J gene lost 0 bases, with 10 bases spanning the gap. CDR1 is LGHNA, CDR2 YNFKEQ, per germline. The CDR3 consists of 15 residues.

The chain is built from TRBV12-3 or TRBV12-4 and TRBJ2-5; unclear D gene. This CDR3 contains 14 residues. V lost 6 bases and J lost 0, with 11 bases in between. The CDR3 spells CASSSGRNQETQYF. For the CDR3, the DNA is TGTGCCAGCAGCTCCGGACGGAACCAAGAGACCCAGTACTTC.

This clonotype appeared a few times. The chain is built from TRBV20-1 and TRBJ1-5; weak D call: TRBD1 (5 bases). The CDR3 extends over 15 amino acids. Trimming removed 0 bases at V and 6 bases at J, with 15 bases between. Germline assignment: CDR1 DFQATT and CDR2 SNEGSKA (reference sequence). CDR3 in amino acids: CSARDWVGVGQPQHF. For the CDR3, the DNA is TGCAGTGCTAGAGATTGGGTAGGGGTGGGTCAGCCCCAGCATTTT.

The chain employs TRBV15 and TRBJ1-2; D not resolved. The CDR3 runs to 15 residues. The V end lost 5 bases, the J end lost 5 bases, and 18 bases lay between the germline ends. Germline V CDR1 and CDR2: LNHNV, YYDKDF (reference sequence). CDR3 nucleotides: TGTGCCACCAGCCTTGACGGCCCGGGTGGGTATGGCTACACCTTC. This translates into CATSLDGPGGYGYTF.

This clonotype was counted between two and nine times. The chain uses TRBV11-3 and TRBJ2-1; TRBD2 matches 12 bases. Germline CDR1 reads SGHNT; CDR2 reads YENEEA. The CDR3 is 17 amino acids. The ends lost 5 bases at V and 10 bases at J; junction bases unmatched: 15. CDR3 region: CASSRTQLAGGSGEQFF. The DNA of the CDR3 is TGTGCCAGCAGCCGAACTCAACTAGCGGGAGGCTCCGGAGAGCAGTTCTTC.

V and J are TRBV12-5 and TRBJ2-7; D is ambiguous. Trimming took off 0 bases at V and 12 bases at J, with 12 bases between the two ends. Germline V CDR1 and CDR2: LGHNT, FRNRAP. The CDR3 consists of 12 residues. CDR3 DNA: TGTGCTAGTGGTTTGGTACCCGAGACCCGGTACTTC. Protein sequence: CASGLVPETRYF.

The chain is built from TRBV27 and TRBJ2-4, with D possibly being TRBD1 (6 bases). The DNA end lines up better with TRBJ2-7; the J call may be wrong. The CDR3 loop spans 12 amino acids. Germline CDR1 and CDR2: MNHEY and SMNVEV (reference sequence). The CDR3 nucleotides read TGTGCCAGCAGTTGGGACAACTACGAGCAGTACTTC. Translation gives CASSWDNYEQYF.

There are many counts of this clonotype. The chain joins TRBV7-2 to TRBJ2-7; 8 bases fit TRBD2. J lost 3 bases, V lost 1 base, and 2 bases had no gene match. This CDR3 spans 14 amino acids. Germline V gene lookup returns CDR1 SGHTA and CDR2 FQGNSA. The CDR3 nucleotides read TGTGCCAGCAGCTTAGGGGCGGGGGGCTACGAGCAGTACTTC. Amino acid sequence: CASSLGAGGYEQYF.

The rearrangement joins TRBV20-1 to TRBJ1-1; no clear D gene. Germline V CDR1 and CDR2: DFQATT, SNEGSKA (reference sequence). Trimming took 0 bases from V and 3 from J, leaving 11 bases between them. This CDR3 region has 14 residues. CDR3 DNA sequence: TGCAGTGCTAGAGATGTCTTAAAGGACACTGAAGCTTTCTTT. This encodes CSARDVLKDTEAFF.

This chain joins TRBV29-1 and TRBJ1-4; D not resolved. The CDR3 runs to 13 residues. The V gene's germline CDR1 is SQVTM and CDR2 ANQGSEA. With 0 bases removed from V and 8 bases from J, the gap between germline ends came to 10 bases. CDR3 sequence reads: CSVEDGLREKLFF. The DNA of the CDR3 is TGCAGCGTTGAAGACGGCCTAAGGGAAAAACTGTTTTTT.

The chain is built from TRBV7-9 and TRBJ1-5, with TRBD1 as a possible D gene (6 bases). Deletions cut 3 bases from V and 6 bases from J, with 15 bases between. Germline V gives CDR1 SEHNR, CDR2 FQNEAQ (reference sequence). This CDR3 is 15 amino acids long. For the CDR3, the DNA is TGTGCCAGCAGCTTCGGGAGCAGGGGAGGTCAGCCCCAGCATTTT. Amino acid sequence: CASSFGSRGGQPQHF. The whole variable domain, filled in from reference TRBV7-9 and TRBJ1-5, reads DTGVSQNPRHKITKRGQNVTFRCDPISEHNRLYWYRQTLGQGPEFLTYFQNEAQLEKSRLLSDRFSAERPKGSFSTLEIQRTEQGDSAMYLCASSFGSRGGQPQHFGDGTRLSIL.

This clonotype occurred a few times. This may come from a read error, since a much larger clone is one base off. The chain uses TRBV20-1 and TRBJ2-7; 11 bases fit TRBD2. The CDR3 length is 15 residues. Germline loops: CDR1 DFQATT, CDR2 SNEGSKA (reference sequence). The CDR3 is CSAISGRAGEDERYF. As DNA, the CDR3 is TGCAGTGCTATTAGCGGGAGGGCCGGGGAGGACGAGCGGTACTTC.

The count of this clonotype is one. This chain joins TRBV21-1 and TRBJ2-1; the D call TRBD1 from the table was never checked on the DNA. TRBV21-1 has pseudogene status. The CDR3 consists of 18 residues. This CDR3 reads CASSKALYGPGGNNEQFF. The DNA for the CDR3 is TGTGCCAGCAGCAAAGCGCTTTACGGGCCAGGGGGGAACAATGAGCAGTTCTTC.

This clonotype was detected only a few times. The V call is TRBV5-1, the J call TRBJ1-1; 10 bases align to TRBD1. The CDR3 runs to 15 residues. CDR1 and CDR2 (germline): SGHRS, YFSETQ. Germline trimming cut 4 bases from V and 1 base from J; bases unmatched to any gene: 4. The CDR3 DNA follows: TGCGCCAGCAGCCTGACAGGGGGCCGGAACACTGAAGCTTTCTTT. It yields the protein CASSLTGGRNTEAFF.

This clonotype was seen repeatedly, ten times or more. The CDR3 DNA is TGTGCCAGCTCCCCGGCGGCGGGCTATGGCTACACCTTC. Encoded protein: CASSPAAGYGYTF. The J gene is TRBJ1-2, the V gene TRBV12-3 or TRBV12-4; D call uncertain. V was cut by 8 bases and J by 4 bases, with 14 bases left in between. There are 13 residues in the CDR3.

This clonotype was counted a few times. The rearrangement links TRBV6-2 or TRBV6-3 to TRBJ1-1; no clear D. This CDR3 contains 13 residues. CDR1 is MNHEY and CDR2 is SVGEGT in the germline V gene. V shed 2 bases and J shed 1 base, with 5 bases lying between them. The CDR3 DNA is TGTGCCAGCAGTTACGGGGAGAACACTGAAGCTTTCTTT. It translates to CASSYGENTEAFF.

CDR3 in amino acids: CASSQGGWSGETQYF. The CDR3 DNA follows: TGCGCCAGCAGCCAAGGGGGTTGGAGCGGGGAGACCCAGTACTTC. This chain links TRBV4-3 with TRBJ2-5, with D tentatively TRBD2 (6 bases). The V gene lost 1 base and the J gene lost 5 bases, with 14 bases spanning the gap. CDR1 and CDR2 from the germline V gene are LGHNA and YSLEER. CDR3 length: 15 amino acids.

This sequence joins TRBV7-9 and TRBJ2-1; TRBD2 agrees at 11 bases. The CDR3 runs 15 residues. V gave up 5 bases and J gave up 5 bases; unmatched junction bases: 5. Germline CDR1 is SEHNR and CDR2 is FQNEAQ (reference sequence). The CDR3 sequence: CASSPGLAGNNEQFF. CDR3 nucleotide sequence: TGTGCCAGCAGCCCTGGACTAGCGGGCAACAATGAGCAGTTCTTC. Full variable domain (remainder filled in from reference TRBV7-9 and TRBJ2-1): DTGVSQNPRHKITKRGQNVTFRCDPISEHNRLYWYRQTLGQGPEFLTYFQNEAQLEKSRLLSDRFSAERPKGSFSTLEIQRTEQGDSAMYLCASSPGLAGNNEQFFGPGTRLTVL.

About this clonotype: At one end the junction does not follow the germline gene, possibly because of a read error. The chain recombines TRBV3-1 with TRBJ2-5; TRBD2 is a possible D gene (6 bases). Germline V gene data show CDR1 as LGHDT and CDR2 as YNNKEL (reference sequence). The CDR3 covers 14 residues. DNA for the CDR3: TGTGTCAGCAGCCAAGGGCCAACGAGCCGGGAGCAGTACTTC. Residues: CVSSQGPTSREQYF.

The table lists this clonotype with a few counts. The J gene is TRBJ1-1, the V gene TRBV29-1; the D gene is possibly TRBD1 (5 bases). Trimming cost V 8 bases and J 1 base, with 17 bases left between them. The CDR3 runs to 14 residues. Germline V gives CDR1 SQVTM, CDR2 ANQGSEA. The CDR3 region has the DNA TGCAGCACCAGCCCCCGGACACAGAACACTGAAGCTTTCTTT. As protein: CSTSPRTQNTEAFF.

This clonotype qualifies as medium-sized. The chain joins TRBV29-1 to TRBJ2-7; possibly TRBD2 for D (6 bases). The V end lost 7 bases, the J end lost 1 base, and 14 bases lay between the germline ends. Germline lookup yields CDR1 SQVTM and CDR2 ANQGSEA. This CDR3 is 13 amino acids long. The CDR3 coding sequence is TGCAGCGCCTCATGGGGGGTTTCCTACGAGCAGTACTTC. Residues: CSASWGVSYEQYF.

The chain couples TRBV7-2 to TRBJ2-4; TRBD1 agrees at 8 bases. TRBJ2-7 explains the end of the DNA better; the J call may be wrong. From germline, CDR1 is SGHTA and CDR2 FQGNSA. This CDR3 comprises 14 residues. The chain's CDR3 is CTSSFKTGGREQYF. The DNA for the CDR3 is TGTACCAGCAGCTTTAAAACAGGGGGTCGCGAGCAGTACTTC.

This rearrangement joins TRBV3-1 to TRBJ1-1, with D unresolved. V lost 3 bases and J lost 10, with 12 bases in between. The CDR3 runs 12 residues. Germline V lookup: CDR1 LGHDT, CDR2 YNNKEL (reference sequence). DNA of the CDR3: TGTGCCAGCAGCCATTATACGGGAGGAGCTTTCTTT. Translating gives CASSHYTGGAFF.

This clonotype was picked up one time. The V call is TRBV28, the J call TRBJ1-1, with 8 positions matching TRBD1. V lost 5 bases and J lost 0; bases outside the gene matches: 5. This CDR3 spans 15 amino acids. Germline CDR1 is MDHEN and CDR2 is SYDVKM. The CDR3 spells CASSPEQGVNTEAFF. In nucleotides, the CDR3 is TGTGCCAGCAGTCCTGAACAGGGGGTGAACACTGAAGCTTTCTTT.